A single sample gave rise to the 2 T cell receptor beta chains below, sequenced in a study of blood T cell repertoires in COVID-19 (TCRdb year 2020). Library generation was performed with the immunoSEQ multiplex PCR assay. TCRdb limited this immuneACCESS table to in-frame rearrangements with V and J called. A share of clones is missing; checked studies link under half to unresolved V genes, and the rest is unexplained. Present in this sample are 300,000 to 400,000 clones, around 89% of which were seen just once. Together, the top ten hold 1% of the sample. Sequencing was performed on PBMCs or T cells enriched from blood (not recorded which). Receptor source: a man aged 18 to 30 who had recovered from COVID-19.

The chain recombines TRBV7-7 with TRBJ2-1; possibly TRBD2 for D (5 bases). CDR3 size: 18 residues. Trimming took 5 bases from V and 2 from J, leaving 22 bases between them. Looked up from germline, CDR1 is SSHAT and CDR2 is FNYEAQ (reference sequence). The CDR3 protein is CASSPKVLEDLTYNEQFF. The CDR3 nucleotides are TGTGCCAGCAGCCCCAAGGTTTTGGAGGACCTCACCTACAATGAGCAGTTCTTC.

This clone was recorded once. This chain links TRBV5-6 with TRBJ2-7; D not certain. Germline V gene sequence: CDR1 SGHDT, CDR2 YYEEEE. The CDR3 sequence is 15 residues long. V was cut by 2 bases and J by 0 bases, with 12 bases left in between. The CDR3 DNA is TGTGCCAGCAGCTTCCTAAAGGAGTTCTCCTACGAGCAGTACTTC. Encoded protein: CASSFLKEFSYEQYF.